Shown below are 14 T cell receptor beta chains from a single sample sequenced in a study of T cells in Graves' hyperthyroidism and ophthalmopathy. Template material for amplifying TCR beta CDR3 regions consisted of RNA transcripts. With the HTBI primer set, the TCR CDR3 went through a first round of RT-PCR. TCRdb reprocessed the multiplex PCR reads with MiXCR, giving one entry per CDR3 protein. The sample holds about 380,000 distinct CDR3 sequences, less than 20% seen once. The sequenced sample consisted of blood. Receptors originate from a man younger than 30 with Graves' ophthalmopathy.

Concerning this clonotype itself: A much larger clone differs by one base, so this may be a read error. DNA of the CDR3: TGTGCCAACAGTTTACGCCAGGGACGAGAAAAACTGTTTTTT. This encodes CANSLRQGREKLFF. The V and J genes are TRBV12-3 or TRBV12-4 and TRBJ1-4, with D perhaps matching TRBD1 (5 bases). The CDR3 is made up of 14 amino acids.

This clonotype showed up many times. The chain joins TRBV18 to TRBJ2-7, with 7 bases that match TRBD1. J was trimmed by 3 bases and V by 0 bases; bases with no gene match: 2. Germline V gene sequence: CDR1 KGHSH, CDR2 LQKENI. This CDR3 spans 14 amino acids. In DNA, the CDR3 is TGTGCCAGCTCACCACCACGGGACAGCTACGAGCAGTACTTC. It encodes CASSPPRDSYEQYF.

The genes are TRBV2 and TRBJ1-1, with D perhaps matching TRBD1 (6 bases). Germline loops: CDR1 SNHLY, CDR2 FYNNEI. The CDR3 loop spans 15 amino acids. The germline V and J ends were trimmed by 6 bases and 8 bases, with 22 bases remaining between them. DNA of the CDR3: TGTGCCAGCAGCGCCCACCGGGACACGCGAACCGAAGCTTTCTTT. This translates into CASSAHRDTRTEAFF.

This clonotype was recorded a few times. The rearrangement uses TRBV6-5 and TRBJ2-3; tentatively, D is TRBD1 or TRBD2 (6 bases each). The CDR3 has 15 amino acids. Germline lookup yields CDR1 MNHEY and CDR2 SVGAGI. V gave up 1 base and J gave up 2 bases, with 10 bases separating them. For the CDR3, the DNA is TGTGCCAGCAGTTACTTTAGGGGGGACACAGATACGCAGTATTTT. Its translation is CASSYFRGDTDTQYF.

The gene calls are TRBV12-3 or TRBV12-4 and TRBJ1-1; D might be TRBD1 (6 bases). The CDR3 runs 13 residues. With 6 bases removed from V and 6 bases from J, the gap between germline ends came to 14 bases. The CDR3 loop reads CASRTWGRAEAFF. The DNA of the CDR3 is TGTGCCAGCAGAACTTGGGGGCGAGCTGAAGCTTTCTTT.

This clonotype has ten or more counts. V usage is TRBV20-1 and J usage is TRBJ1-5; no clear D gene. The CDR3 has 14 residues. With 4 bases removed from V and 7 bases from J, the gap between germline ends came to 17 bases. CDR1 is DFQATT, CDR2 SNEGSKA, per germline (reference sequence). The CDR3 reads CSAKIKTGKQPQHF. For the CDR3, the DNA is TGCAGTGCTAAAATCAAAACGGGGAAACAGCCCCAGCATTTT.

This clonotype was counted at least ten times. The chain links TRBV7-2 to TRBJ2-7; TRBD1 aligns across 7 bases. CDR3 length: 14 amino acids. Germline trimming cut 5 bases from V and 4 bases from J; bases unmatched to any gene: 8. Germline CDR1 and CDR2: SGHTA and FQGNSA. CDR3 residues: CASSQIGGRYEQYF. CDR3 in DNA: TGTGCCAGCAGCCAGATAGGGGGCAGGTACGAGCAGTACTTC. Full variable domain (outside the CDR3, taken from reference TRBV7-2 and TRBJ2-7): GAGVSQSPSNKVTEKGKDVELRCDPISGHTALYWYRQSLGQGLEFLIYFQGNSAPDKSGLPSDRFSAERTGGSVSTLTIQRTQQEDSAVYLCASSQIGGRYEQYFGPGTRLTVT.

The V and J genes are TRBV11-3 and TRBJ2-3; 11 bases agree with TRBD2. This CDR3 contains 16 residues. V trimming: 5 bases; J trimming: 1 base; junction bases outside the gene matches: 5. Germline-derived CDR1 and CDR2 are SGHNT and YENEEA. The chain's CDR3 is CASSNGTSGGTDTQYF. In nucleotides, the CDR3 is TGTGCCAGCAGCAATGGGACTAGCGGTGGCACAGATACGCAGTATTTT.

At least ten counts were recorded for this clonotype. The chain couples TRBV7-9 to TRBJ1-1; D gene unclear. The CDR3 is 14 amino acids. Trimming pared 5 bases from V and 1 base from J, leaving 11 bases between. Germline CDR1 and CDR2: SEHNR and FQNEAQ (reference sequence). The CDR3 region is CASSLRVSNTEAFF. Here the CDR3 DNA reads TGTGCCAGCAGCCTCCGGGTCTCGAACACTGAAGCTTTCTTT.

This clonotype was detected ten times or more. J is TRBJ1-3 and V is TRBV11-2, with a possible D match to TRBD1 (5 bases). The CDR3 contains 16 residues. The germline gives CDR1 SGHAT, CDR2 FQNNGV. Trimming shortened V by 5 bases and J by 0 bases, and 14 bases separated the two germline ends. The CDR3 loop reads CASSRWDFNSGNTIYF. CDR3 sequence (DNA): TGTGCCAGCAGCCGTTGGGACTTTAACTCTGGAAACACCATATATTTT.

This clonotype was detected many times. V usage is TRBV19 and J usage is TRBJ2-1; no definite D call. V lost 5 bases, J lost 7 bases, and 18 bases lay in between. Germline CDR1 is LNHDA and CDR2 is SQIVND (reference sequence). The CDR3 extends over 15 amino acids. CDR3 sequence reads: CASSPLEGMMNEQFF. In DNA, the CDR3 is TGTGCCAGTAGTCCCTTAGAAGGGATGATGAATGAGCAGTTCTTC.

Ten or more counts support this clonotype. The rearrangement joins TRBV7-3 to TRBJ2-2, with 9 positions matching TRBD1. This CDR3 comprises 14 residues. The trim removed 3 bases at V and 4 bases at J, leaving 0 bases unmatched. Looked up from germline, CDR1 is SGHTA and CDR2 is FQGTGA. The CDR3 is CASSLTGGTGELFF. The CDR3, as DNA: TGTGCCAGCAGCTTGACAGGGGGCACCGGGGAGCTGTTTTTT.

This clonotype has a single count. The chain employs TRBV5-1 and TRBJ2-5; D not resolved. Trimming cost V 2 bases and J 3 bases, with 11 bases left between them. CDR1 and CDR2 from the germline V gene are SGHRS and YFSETQ. CDR3 size: 14 residues. CDR3 residues: CASSFRSPEETQYF. DNA of the CDR3: TGCGCCAGCAGCTTTCGGAGCCCGGAAGAGACCCAGTACTTC.

This chain joins TRBV20-1 and TRBJ1-2; D possibly corresponds to TRBD1 (6 bases). Trimming left V 6 bases short and J 7 bases short, with 18 bases between. The CDR3 contains 13 residues. Germline V gives CDR1 DFQATT, CDR2 SNEGSKA (reference sequence). The CDR3 DNA is TGCAGTGCGAGCCGGGTGGCAGGGGCTGGCTACACCTTC. This gives the protein CSASRVAGAGYTF.